What follows are 6 T cell receptor beta chains derived from one specimen sequenced in a study of technical replicates of blood from a handful of donors. Profiled with immunoSEQ multiplex PCR; TCRdb holds only in-frame clones, not every one. The data show about 53,000 clones, about 86% seen once. The sample taken for sequencing was PBMCs. The receptor source for this set is a human donor in good health. Some clones in this sample may be carry-over from other donors' samples.

CDR3 protein: CASSPESGGEQYF. The CDR3 nucleotides are TGTGCCAGCAGCCCTGAAAGCGGGGGCGAGCAGTACTTC. The rearrangement joins TRBV7-2 to TRBJ2-7; 8 bases are a match to TRBD2. The length of the CDR3 is 13 residues. CDR1 SGHTA and CDR2 FQGNSA come from the germline V gene. Trimming at V came to 5 bases and at J to 6 bases, leaving 6 bases not matched to a gene. Drawing the rest from reference TRBV7-2 and TRBJ2-7, the complete variable domain is GAGVSQSPSNKVTEKGKDVELRCDPISGHTALYWYRQSLGQGLEFLIYFQGNSAPDKSGLPSDRFSAERTGGSVSTLTIQRTQQEDSAVYLCASSPESGGEQYFGPGTRLTVT.

This chain connects TRBV7-9 to TRBJ1-1; 8 bases line up with TRBD1. This CDR3 comprises 17 residues. Looked up from germline, CDR1 is SEHNR and CDR2 is FQNEAQ (reference sequence). V lost 1 base, J lost 4 bases, and 11 bases stayed unmatched. CDR3 residues: CASSLVRTGGRGTEAFF. As DNA, the CDR3 is TGTGCCAGCAGCTTAGTTCGAACAGGGGGAAGGGGCACTGAAGCTTTCTTT.

This sequence joins TRBV5-5 and TRBJ2-5; 8 nucleotides agree with TRBD2. Germline CDR1 and CDR2: SGHKS and YYEKEE (reference sequence). The CDR3 has 15 amino acids. The trim removed 2 bases at V and 5 bases at J, leaving 8 bases unmatched. The CDR3 nucleotides read TGTGCCAGCAGCTTCGAAGCGGGGGTTACGGAGACCCAGTACTTC. Translation gives CASSFEAGVTETQYF.

The genes are TRBV5-5 and TRBJ1-4; 7 bases line up with TRBD1. Germline V gene lookup returns CDR1 SGHKS and CDR2 YYEKEE (reference sequence). The length of the CDR3 is 16 residues. Trimming cost V 5 bases and J 2 bases; bases outside gene matches: 9. This CDR3 is CASSVGQRLTNEKLFF. DNA of the CDR3: TGTGCCAGCAGTGTGGGACAGCGCCTTACTAATGAAAAACTGTTTTTT.

The rearrangement links TRBV7-2 to TRBJ2-3; 7 nucleotides match TRBD2. Germline trimming cut 1 base from V and 0 bases from J; bases unmatched to any gene: 1. Germline V CDR1 and CDR2: SGHTA, FQGNSA. CDR3 length: 15 residues. CDR3 amino acids: CASSLGDYSTDTQYF. In DNA, the CDR3 is TGTGCCAGCAGCTTAGGGGACTACAGCACAGATACGCAGTATTTT.

The V gene is TRBV25-1, the J gene TRBJ1-1; D not resolved. Looked up from germline, CDR1 is MGHDK and CDR2 is SYGVNS. The V and J ends lost 0 bases and 10 bases respectively, with 15 bases between them. The CDR3 runs 14 residues. CDR3: CASSEYEGSPLAFF. The CDR3 DNA follows: TGTGCCAGCAGTGAATACGAGGGCTCCCCTCTAGCTTTCTTT.